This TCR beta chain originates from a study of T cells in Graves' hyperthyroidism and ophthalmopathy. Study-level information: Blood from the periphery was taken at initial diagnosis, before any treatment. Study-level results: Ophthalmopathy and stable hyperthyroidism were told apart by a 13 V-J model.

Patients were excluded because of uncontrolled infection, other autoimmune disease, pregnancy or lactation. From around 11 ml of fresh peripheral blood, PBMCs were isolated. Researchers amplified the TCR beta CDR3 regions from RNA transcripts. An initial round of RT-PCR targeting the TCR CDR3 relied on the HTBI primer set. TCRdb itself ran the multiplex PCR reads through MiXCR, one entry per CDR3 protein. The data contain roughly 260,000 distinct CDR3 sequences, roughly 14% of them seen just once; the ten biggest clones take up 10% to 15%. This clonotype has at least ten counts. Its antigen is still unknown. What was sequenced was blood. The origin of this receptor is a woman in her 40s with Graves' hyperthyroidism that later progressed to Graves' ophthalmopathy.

CDR3 amino acids: CASSSVGLARHEQYF. CDR3 coding DNA: TGTGCCAGCAGTTCAGTGGGACTAGCTCGACACGAGCAGTACTTC. The V gene is TRBV27, the J gene TRBJ2-7, with 9 bases that match TRBD2. The CDR3 length is 15 residues. Germline V gene data show CDR1 as MNHEY and CDR2 as SMNVEV (reference sequence). The V gene end was trimmed by 4 bases and the J gene end by 5 bases; junction bases not matched to a gene: 9.